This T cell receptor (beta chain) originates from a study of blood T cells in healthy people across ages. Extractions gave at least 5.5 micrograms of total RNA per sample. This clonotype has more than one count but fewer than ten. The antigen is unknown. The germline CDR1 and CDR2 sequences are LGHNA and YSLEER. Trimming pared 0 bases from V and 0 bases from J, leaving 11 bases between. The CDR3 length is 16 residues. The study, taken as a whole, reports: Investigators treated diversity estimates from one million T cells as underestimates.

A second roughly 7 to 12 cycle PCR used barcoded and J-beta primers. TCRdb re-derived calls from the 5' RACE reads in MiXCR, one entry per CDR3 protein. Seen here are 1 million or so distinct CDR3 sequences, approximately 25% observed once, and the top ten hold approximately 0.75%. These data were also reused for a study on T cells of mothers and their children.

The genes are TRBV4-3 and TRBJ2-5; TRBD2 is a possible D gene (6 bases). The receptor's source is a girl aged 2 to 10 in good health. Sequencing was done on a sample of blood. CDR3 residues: CASSQDRAGYQETQYF. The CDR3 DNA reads TGCGCCAGCAGCCAAGATCGGGCGGGGTACCAAGAGACCCAGTACTTC.